Listed below are T cell receptor beta chains from one sample, sequenced in a study of beta chain features in type 1 diabetes. The table came from immunoSEQ multiplex PCR; TCRdb's copy has only in-frame clones and leaves some out. This sample has more than 150,000 clones; approximately 13% occur once, and the top ten carry 0.62%. Sequenced input: central memory CD4+ T cells from blood. These receptors came from a woman aged 18-30 years in good health. CDR3s include the opening cysteine and the closing phenylalanine or tryptophan. D genes are given only for firm matches. Clone size is stated in some rows and not others, as once, few, many or a class when expanded.

V	length	J	size	D	CDR3	DNA
TRBV7-6	15	TRBJ2-7	-	TRBD1	CASSQNRGRSYEQYF	TGTGCCAGCAGTCAGAACAGGGGTAGGTCCTACGAGCAGTACTTC
TRBV28	15	TRBJ1-1	few	-	CASSLDAAGRTEAFF	TGTGCCAGCAGTTTAGACGCCGCAGGGAGGACTGAAGCTTTCTTT
TRBV6-6	14	TRBJ2-5	few	TRBD1	CASRWDRGRETQYF	TGTGCCAGCAGGTGGGACAGGGGAAGAGAGACCCAGTACTTC
TRBV30	13	TRBJ2-5	-	-	CAWSRGGQETQYF	TGTGCCTGGAGTAGGGGTGGACAAGAGACCCAGTACTTC
TRBV9	12	TRBJ2-5	few	-	CASSAFQETQYF	TGTGCCAGCAGCGCGTTCCAAGAGACCCAGTACTTC
TRBV5-1	16	TRBJ2-1	many	-	CASSGAGLRGYNEQFF	TGCGCCAGCAGTGGCGCGGGACTTAGGGGCTACAATGAGCAGTTCTTC
TRBV4-3	14	TRBJ2-5	-	TRBD2	CASSVASGSETQYF	TGCGCCAGCAGTGTAGCTAGCGGGAGTGAGACCCAGTACTTC
TRBV2	15	TRBJ1-3	-	-	CASGVGVGAGNTIYF	TGTGCCAGCGGAGTTGGGGTGGGAGCTGGAAACACCATATATTTT
TRBV4-3	16	TRBJ1-4	few	-	CASSQDLARSDEKLFF	TGCGCCAGCAGCCAAGATCTGGCCAGGTCGGATGAAAAACTGTTTTTT
TRBV2	14	TRBJ2-7	-	TRBD1	CASRVGQLTYEQYF	TGTGCCAGCAGGGTGGGACAGCTCACCTACGAGCAGTACTTC
TRBV4-3	14	TRBJ1-2	-	TRBD1	CASSPSDREGGYTF	TGCGCCAGCAGCCCCTCGGACAGGGAGGGTGGCTACACCTTC
TRBV25-1	15	TRBJ1-4	-	TRBD1	CASSVREGAKEKLFF	TGTGCCAGCAGTGTACGAGAGGGGGCGAAGGAAAAACTGTTTTTT
TRBV19	18	TRBJ2-6	-	TRBD2	CASGGRTSGSSGANVLTF	TGTGCCAGTGGGGGAAGGACTAGCGGGAGCTCTGGGGCCAACGTCCTGACTTTC
TRBV7-9	12	TRBJ2-7	many	-	CASTHRGDEQYF	TGTGCCAGCACCCACCGGGGAGACGAGCAGTACTTC
TRBV29-1	14	TRBJ1-5	-	-	CSVCSGGDDQPQHF	TGCAGCGTATGTTCCGGGGGGGACGATCAGCCCCAGCATTTT
TRBV4-3	14	TRBJ2-5	few	-	CASSQATAQGTQYF	TGCGCCAGCAGCCAAGCGACTGCCCAAGGAACCCAGTACTTC
TRBV29-1	15	TRBJ2-3	-	TRBD2	CSVFGLAGYTDTQYF	TGCAGCGTGTTCGGACTAGCGGGGTACACAGATACGCAGTATTTT
TRBV5-4	14	TRBJ2-5	-	TRBD2	CASSFRTSEETQYF	TGTGCCAGCAGCTTTAGGACTAGTGAAGAGACCCAGTACTTC
TRBV28	11	TRBJ2-5	-	-	CASSFVETQYF	TGTGCCAGCAGTTTCGTAGAGACCCAGTACTTC
TRBV5-4	14	TRBJ2-3	-	-	CASVNAQGSDTQYF	TGTGCCAGCGTCAACGCACAGGGCTCAGATACGCAGTATTTT
TRBV7-2	14	TRBJ1-2	-	-	CASSLSAPSYGYTF	TGTGCCAGCAGCTTATCCGCGCCTAGCTATGGCTACACCTTC
TRBV4-2	14	TRBJ1-2	few	-	CASSQDTGLYGYTF	TGTGCCAGCAGCCAAGATACAGGGCTCTATGGCTACACCTTC
TRBV28	14	TRBJ2-5	-	-	CASSLGGGGKTQYF	TGTGCCAGCAGTTTAGGGGGAGGCGGCAAGACCCAGTACTTC
TRBV5-1	15	TRBJ2-1	few	-	CASSSGTGFYNEQFF	TGCGCCAGCAGCTCCGGGACTGGCTTCTACAATGAGCAGTTCTTC
TRBV5-1	16	TRBJ2-2	-	TRBD2	CASSLGAGADTGELFF	TGCGCCAGCAGCTTGGGAGCGGGGGCGGACACCGGGGAGCTGTTTTTT
TRBV7-3	14	TRBJ2-5	few	TRBD2	CASTLAGVGETQYF	TGTGCCAGCACCCTAGCGGGAGTGGGAGAGACCCAGTACTTC
TRBV7-9	15	TRBJ2-5	-	-	CASSLEVALGGTQYF	TGTGCCAGCAGCTTAGAGGTGGCGCTCGGGGGGACCCAGTACTTC
TRBV30	15	TRBJ2-3	-	TRBD1	CAWSVSGQVTDTQYF	TGTGCCTGGAGTGTAAGTGGACAGGTCACAGATACGCAGTATTTT
TRBV7-3	14	TRBJ2-1	few	TRBD2	CASSLSGSLNEQFF	TGTGCCAGCAGCTTAAGCGGGAGTTTAAATGAGCAGTTCTTC
TRBV7-2	14	TRBJ2-7	few	TRBD2	CASSQAGLSYEQYF	TGTGCCAGCAGCCAAGCGGGGCTATCCTACGAGCAGTACTTC
TRBV11-2	11	TRBJ2-2	few	-	CASSSVGELFF	TGTGCCAGCAGCTCGGTCGGGGAGCTGTTTTTT
TRBV4-1	19	TRBJ2-2	-	TRBD2	CASSQGRLAGNPNTGELFF	TGCGCCAGCAGCCAGGGCAGGCTAGCGGGAAACCCGAACACCGGGGAGCTGTTTTTT
TRBV4-1	16	TRBJ1-2	-	-	CASSQDSPGGAYGYTF	TGCGCCAGCAGCCAAGATTCCCCGGGTGGGGCCTATGGCTACACCTTC
TRBV7-6	12	TRBJ2-4	few	TRBD2	CASGREGGIQYF	TGTGCCAGTGGCCGGGAGGGAGGCATTCAGTACTTC
TRBV9	14	TRBJ2-7	-	TRBD2	CASGAGPIPYEQYF	TGTGCGAGCGGGGCCGGGCCGATCCCTTACGAGCAGTACTTC
TRBV7-9	15	TRBJ2-1	-	-	CASSPRGISYNEQFF	TGTGCCAGCAGCCCCAGAGGAATCTCCTACAATGAGCAGTTCTTC
TRBV20-1	10	TRBJ2-7	-	-	CSAASAKQYF	TGCAGTGCTGCTAGCGCCAAGCAGTACTTC
TRBV6-5	12	TRBJ2-7	few	-	CASSYAGYEQYF	TGTGCCAGCAGTTACGCAGGCTACGAGCAGTACTTC
TRBV4-2	14	TRBJ2-5	-	TRBD2	CASSQDRASGTQYF	TGTGCCAGCAGCCAAGATAGAGCTAGCGGGACCCAGTACTTC
TRBV19	15	TRBJ2-3	-	-	CASSIDFGGTDTQYF	TGTGCCAGTAGTATAGACTTCGGGGGAACAGATACGCAGTATTTT
TRBV5-4	15	TRBJ2-7	-	TRBD1	CASSFGQESSYEQYF	TGTGCCAGCAGCTTCGGACAGGAGAGCTCCTACGAGCAGTACTTC
TRBV11-2	12	TRBJ2-7	once	-	CASSSTGDEQYF	TGTGCCAGCAGCTCGACAGGTGACGAGCAGTACTTC
TRBV29-1	14	TRBJ2-1	-	-	CSVEGRQANNEQFF	TGCAGCGTTGAAGGACGGCAGGCGAACAATGAGCAGTTCTTC
TRBV28	12	TRBJ2-7	-	-	CASSLKGHEQYF	TGTGCCAGCAGTTTAAAGGGGCACGAGCAGTACTTC
TRBV14	15	TRBJ2-7	-	TRBD1	CASSRRDRSSYEQYF	TGTGCCAGCAGCCGCCGGGACAGGAGCTCCTACGAGCAGTACTTC